This T cell receptor (beta chain) was sequenced for a study of T cells expressing NK-cell markers. The overall study: Among eight sequenced donors, seven carried HCMV seropositivity while one was seronegative.

The V gene's germline CDR1 is MDHEN and CDR2 SYDVKM. The CDR3 length is 14 residues. Regarding this clonotype: Its antigen is not identified.

From its re-call of the 5' RACE reads, TCRdb lists each CDR3 protein once, without DNA. Recorded here are 550,000 or so distinct CDR3 sequences; the top ten clones represent approximately 3.5%. Findings and caveats of the study: In a group of about six donors, dominant NKG2C+ clonotypes represented about 1.0-8% of CD8+ T cells. Four donors showed these clonotypes also leading the CD3+CD56-NKG2C+ fraction. It remained uncertain whether the expanded NKG2C+ T cell clones were specific for HCMV antigens.

Specimen: blood T cells: a sorted CD56 or NKG2C T cell subset, CD4+ or CD8+ T cells, or bulk PBMC T cells (not recorded which). This sequence originates from a man younger than 30 in good health. This rearrangement joins TRBV28 to TRBJ2-1; TCRdb names TRBD2, which stays unverified in the absence of DNA. CDR3 loop: CASSMEGAYNEQFF. Full variable domain (missing parts from reference TRBV28 and TRBJ2-1): DVKVTQSSRYLVKRTGEKVFLECVQDMDHENMFWYRQDPGLGLRLIYFSYDVKMKEKGDIPEGYSVSREKKERFSLILESASTNQTSMYLCASSMEGAYNEQFFGPGTRLTVL.